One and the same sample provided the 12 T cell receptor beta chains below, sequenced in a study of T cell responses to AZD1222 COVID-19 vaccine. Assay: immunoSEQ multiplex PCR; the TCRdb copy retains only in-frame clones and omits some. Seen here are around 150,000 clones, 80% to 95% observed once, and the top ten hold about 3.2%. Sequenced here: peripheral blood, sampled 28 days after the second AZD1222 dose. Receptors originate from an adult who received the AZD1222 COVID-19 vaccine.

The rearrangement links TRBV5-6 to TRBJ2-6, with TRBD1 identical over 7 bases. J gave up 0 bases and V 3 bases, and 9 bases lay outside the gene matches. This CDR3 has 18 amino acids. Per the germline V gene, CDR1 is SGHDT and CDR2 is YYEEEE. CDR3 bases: TGTGCCAGCAGCTCCGCAGGGACAGCTCACTCTGGGGCCAACGTCCTGACTTTC. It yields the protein CASSSAGTAHSGANVLTF. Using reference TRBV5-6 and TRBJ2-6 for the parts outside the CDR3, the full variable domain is DAGVTQSPTHLIKTRGQQVTLRCSPKSGHDTVSWYQQALGQGPQFIFQYYEEEERQRGNFPDRFSGHQFPNYSSELNVNALLLGDSALYLCASSSAGTAHSGANVLTFGAGSRLTVL.

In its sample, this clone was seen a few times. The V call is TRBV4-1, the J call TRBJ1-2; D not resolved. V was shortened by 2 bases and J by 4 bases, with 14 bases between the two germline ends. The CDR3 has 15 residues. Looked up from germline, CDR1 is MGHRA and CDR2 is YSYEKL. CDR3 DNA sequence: TGCGCCAGCAGCCAACCCGGACCTGCGGGCTATGGCTACACCTTC. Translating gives CASSQPGPAGYGYTF.

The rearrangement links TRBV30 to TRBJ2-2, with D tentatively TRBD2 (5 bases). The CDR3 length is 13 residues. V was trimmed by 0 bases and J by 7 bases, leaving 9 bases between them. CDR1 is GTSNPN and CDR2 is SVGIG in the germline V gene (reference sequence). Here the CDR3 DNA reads TGTGCCTGGAGTGTGAGGGTTCACGGGGAGCTGTTTTTT. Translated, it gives CAWSVRVHGELFF.

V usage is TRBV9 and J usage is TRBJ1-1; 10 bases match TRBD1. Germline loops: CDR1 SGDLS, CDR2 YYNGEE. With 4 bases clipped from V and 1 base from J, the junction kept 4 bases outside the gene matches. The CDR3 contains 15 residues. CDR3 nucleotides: TGTGCCAGCAGCTCGGGGACAGGGGAGAACACTGAAGCTTTCTTT. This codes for CASSSGTGENTEAFF.

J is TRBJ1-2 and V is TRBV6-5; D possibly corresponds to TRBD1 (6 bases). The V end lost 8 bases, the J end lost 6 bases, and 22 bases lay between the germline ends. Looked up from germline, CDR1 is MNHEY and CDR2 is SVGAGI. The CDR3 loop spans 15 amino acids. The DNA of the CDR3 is TGTGCCAGCGGTACAGGGCCGGGTTTCGCGAATGGCTACACCTTC. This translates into CASGTGPGFANGYTF.

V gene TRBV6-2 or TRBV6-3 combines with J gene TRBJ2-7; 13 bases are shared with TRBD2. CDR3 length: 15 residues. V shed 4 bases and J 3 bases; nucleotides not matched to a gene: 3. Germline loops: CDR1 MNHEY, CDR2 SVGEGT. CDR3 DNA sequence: TGTGCCAGCAGTTCAGGACTAGCGGGAGACTACGAGCAGTACTTC. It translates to CASSSGLAGDYEQYF.

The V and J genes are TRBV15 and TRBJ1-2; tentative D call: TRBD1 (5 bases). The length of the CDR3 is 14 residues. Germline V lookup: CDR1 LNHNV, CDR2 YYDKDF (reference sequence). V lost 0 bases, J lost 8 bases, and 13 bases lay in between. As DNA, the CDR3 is TGTGCCACCAGCAGAGATCGGGCAGGGCAGGGCTACACCTTC. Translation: CATSRDRAGQGYTF.

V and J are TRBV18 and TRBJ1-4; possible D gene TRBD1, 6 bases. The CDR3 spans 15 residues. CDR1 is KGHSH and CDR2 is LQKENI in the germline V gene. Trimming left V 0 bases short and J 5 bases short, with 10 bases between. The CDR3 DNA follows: TGTGCCAGCTCACCACCGGGACACTCCAATGAAAAACTGTTTTTT. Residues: CASSPPGHSNEKLFF.

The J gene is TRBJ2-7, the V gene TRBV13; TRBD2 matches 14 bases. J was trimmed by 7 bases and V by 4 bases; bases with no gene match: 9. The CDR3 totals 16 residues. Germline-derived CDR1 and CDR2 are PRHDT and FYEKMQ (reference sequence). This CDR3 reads CASSSGLAGGLGEQYF. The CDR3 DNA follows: TGTGCCAGCAGCTCCGGACTAGCGGGAGGCTTAGGGGAGCAGTACTTC. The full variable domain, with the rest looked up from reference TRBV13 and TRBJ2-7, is AAGVIQSPRHLIKEKRETATLKCYPIPRHDTVYWYQQGPGQDPQFLISFYEKMQSDKGSIPDRFSAQQFSDYHSELNMSSLELGDSALYFCASSSGLAGGLGEQYFGPGTRLTVT.

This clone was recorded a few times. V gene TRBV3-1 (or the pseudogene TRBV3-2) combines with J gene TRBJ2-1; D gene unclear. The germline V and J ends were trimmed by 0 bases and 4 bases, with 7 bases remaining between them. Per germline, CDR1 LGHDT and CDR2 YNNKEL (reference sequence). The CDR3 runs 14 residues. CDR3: CASSQDGYYNEQFF. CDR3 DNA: TGTGCCAGCAGCCAAGATGGCTATTACAATGAGCAGTTCTTC.

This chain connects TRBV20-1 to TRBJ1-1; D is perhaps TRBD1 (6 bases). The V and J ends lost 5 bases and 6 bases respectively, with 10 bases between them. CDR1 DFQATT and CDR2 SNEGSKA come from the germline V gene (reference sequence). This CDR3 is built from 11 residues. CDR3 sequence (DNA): TGCAGTGCTCAACACAGGGCTGAAGCTTTCTTT. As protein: CSAQHRAEAFF.

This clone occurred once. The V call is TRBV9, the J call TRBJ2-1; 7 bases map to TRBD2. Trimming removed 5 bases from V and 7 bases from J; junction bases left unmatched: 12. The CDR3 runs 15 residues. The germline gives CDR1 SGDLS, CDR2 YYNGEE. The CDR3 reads CASSPRGGSLNEQFF. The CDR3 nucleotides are TGTGCCAGCAGTCCGAGAGGCGGGAGTCTGAATGAGCAGTTCTTC.